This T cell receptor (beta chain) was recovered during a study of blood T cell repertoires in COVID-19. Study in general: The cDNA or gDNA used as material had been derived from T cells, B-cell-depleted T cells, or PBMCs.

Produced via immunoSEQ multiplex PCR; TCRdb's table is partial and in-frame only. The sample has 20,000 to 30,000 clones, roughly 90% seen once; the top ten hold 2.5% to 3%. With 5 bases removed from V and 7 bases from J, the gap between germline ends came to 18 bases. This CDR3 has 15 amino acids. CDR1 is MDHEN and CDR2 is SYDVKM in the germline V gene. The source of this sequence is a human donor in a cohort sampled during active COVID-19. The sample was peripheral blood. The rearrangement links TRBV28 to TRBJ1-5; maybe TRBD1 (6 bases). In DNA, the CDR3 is TGTGCCAGCAGTCCCCGAACAGGGCTGAGGCAGCCCCAGCATTTT. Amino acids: CASSPRTGLRQPQHF. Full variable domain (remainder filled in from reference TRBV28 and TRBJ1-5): DVKVTQSSRYLVKRTGEKVFLECVQDMDHENMFWYRQDPGLGLRLIYFSYDVKMKEKGDIPEGYSVSREKKERFSLILESASTNQTSMYLCASSPRTGLRQPQHFGDGTRLSIL.